This is a list of T cell receptor beta chains from one sample in a study of technical replicates of blood from a few donors. Method: immunoSEQ multiplex PCR; TCRdb's copy keeps in-frame clones and lacks some. The data hold 55,000 to 65,000 clones, with 75% to 90% observed a single time. The source material was PBMCs. The source of these receptors is a human donor in good health. Some clones in this sample may be carry-over from other donors' samples. The CDR3 runs from the conserved cysteine through the conserved F or W. Fields, in order: clone size, D gene, V gene, J gene, CDR3 DNA, CDR3 protein. A D gene is named only where the DNA matches it firmly. Clone sizes are given selectively: once, few, many, or a class where the clone is expanded.

clone size: -
D gene: TRBD1
V gene: TRBV18
J gene: TRBJ2-3
CDR3 DNA: TGTGCCAGCTCAAGACAGGGCATAGATACGCAGTATTTT
CDR3 protein: CASSRQGIDTQYF

clone size: -
D gene: -
V gene: TRBV29-1
J gene: TRBJ2-7
CDR3 DNA: TGCAGCGTTGAGGGGCAGGTCGCCTACGAGCAGTACTTC
CDR3 protein: CSVEGQVAYEQYF

clone size: -
D gene: -
V gene: TRBV9
J gene: TRBJ2-6
CDR3 DNA: TGTGCCAGCAGCGTAAGCCCCGCCGGAGGCTCTGGGGCCAACGTCCTGACTTTC
CDR3 protein: CASSVSPAGGSGANVLTF

clone size: -
D gene: -
V gene: TRBV5-1
J gene: TRBJ2-2
CDR3 DNA: TGCGCCAGCAGCTTGAAAACAAACACCGGGGAGCTGTTTTTT
CDR3 protein: CASSLKTNTGELFF

clone size: -
D gene: TRBD1
V gene: TRBV6-6
J gene: TRBJ1-3
CDR3 DNA: TGTGCCAGCAGTTACTCGACAGGGGAAACCATATATTTT
CDR3 protein: CASSYSTGETIYF

clone size: -
D gene: TRBD2
V gene: TRBV11-3
J gene: TRBJ2-3
CDR3 DNA: TGTGCCAGCAGCCAAGGACTAGCTTCAGATACGCAGTATTTT
CDR3 protein: CASSQGLASDTQYF

clone size: -
D gene: TRBD1
V gene: TRBV11-2
J gene: TRBJ2-2
CDR3 DNA: TGTGCCAGCAGTGCCGGGACAGGGAACACCGGGGAGCTGTTTTTT
CDR3 protein: CASSAGTGNTGELFF

clone size: -
D gene: -
V gene: TRBV7-3
J gene: TRBJ2-5
CDR3 DNA: TGTGCCAGCAGCTTACGAGGGGGTGGAGACTCCCAGTACTTC
CDR3 protein: CASSLRGGGDSQYF

clone size: -
D gene: TRBD1
V gene: TRBV27
J gene: TRBJ2-7
CDR3 DNA: TGTGCCAGCAGTCCCCTTCGACAGGGTGTCCCCTACGAGCAGTACTTC
CDR3 protein: CASSPLRQGVPYEQYF

clone size: -
D gene: -
V gene: TRBV29-1
J gene: TRBJ2-1
CDR3 DNA: TGCAGCGTAAGTTTTCTGAGCTCCTACAATGAGCAGTTCTTC
CDR3 protein: CSVSFLSSYNEQFF

clone size: -
D gene: -
V gene: TRBV6-4
J gene: TRBJ2-4
CDR3 DNA: TGTGCCAGCAGTGACTCGATCGGGGAATGGAGAAACATTCAGTACTTC
CDR3 protein: CASSDSIGEWRNIQYF

clone size: -
D gene: -
V gene: TRBV19
J gene: TRBJ1-1
CDR3 DNA: TGTGCCAGTAGTATAACTTCGGGTATGAACACTGAAGCTTTCTTT
CDR3 protein: CASSITSGMNTEAFF

clone size: -
D gene: TRBD2
V gene: TRBV5-5
J gene: TRBJ2-3
CDR3 DNA: TGTGCCAGCAGCCAGGGAGGCCTGTCAGCGGGGGGGCGGGATACGCAGTATTTT
CDR3 protein: CASSQGGLSAGGRDTQYF

clone size: once
D gene: TRBD1
V gene: TRBV7-9
J gene: TRBJ2-7
CDR3 DNA: TGTGCCAGCAGCTTAGAAGGGACAGTCTTCTACGAGCAGTACTTC
CDR3 protein: CASSLEGTVFYEQYF

clone size: once
D gene: TRBD2
V gene: TRBV7-2
J gene: TRBJ2-1
CDR3 DNA: TGTGCCAGCAGCTTGAGCGGGAGTAGAAGTGGTGAGCAGTTCTTC
CDR3 protein: CASSLSGSRSGEQFF

clone size: -
D gene: TRBD2
V gene: TRBV6-6
J gene: TRBJ2-1
CDR3 DNA: TGTGCCAGCAGTACCGGGAGGGCCAGTAATGAGCAGTTCTTC
CDR3 protein: CASSTGRASNEQFF

clone size: -
D gene: TRBD1
V gene: TRBV14
J gene: TRBJ1-1
CDR3 DNA: TGTGCCAGCAGCCAAGAACAGGGGGCTCGAGGGAACACTGAAGCTTTCTTT
CDR3 protein: CASSQEQGARGNTEAFF

clone size: once
D gene: -
V gene: TRBV2
J gene: TRBJ1-2
CDR3 DNA: TGTGCCAGCAGTGAACAGGGCGAGCATGGCTACACCTTC
CDR3 protein: CASSEQGEHGYTF

clone size: -
D gene: TRBD2
V gene: TRBV2
J gene: TRBJ2-7
CDR3 DNA: TGTGCCAGCACCCCGGGACCGGGAGGCTACGAGCAGTACTTC
CDR3 protein: CASTPGPGGYEQYF

clone size: -
D gene: -
V gene: TRBV11-2
J gene: TRBJ2-7
CDR3 DNA: TGTGCCAGCAGCTTAGATATCGGGATCGCCGAGCAGTACTTC
CDR3 protein: CASSLDIGIAEQYF

clone size: -
D gene: TRBD2
V gene: TRBV7-9
J gene: TRBJ2-1
CDR3 DNA: TGTGCCAGCAGCTTGTCCGGGACTAGTGGGGGGGATGAGCAGTTCTTC
CDR3 protein: CASSLSGTSGGDEQFF

clone size: -
D gene: -
V gene: TRBV19
J gene: TRBJ1-1
CDR3 DNA: TGTGCCAGTAGACATCTCCAGGGGACCACTGAAGCTTTCTTT
CDR3 protein: CASRHLQGTTEAFF

clone size: -
D gene: TRBD2
V gene: TRBV5-1
J gene: TRBJ2-4
CDR3 DNA: TGCGCCAGCAGCTCGACTAGCGGGGGGGCCCACATTCAGTACTTC
CDR3 protein: CASSSTSGGAHIQYF

clone size: -
D gene: -
V gene: TRBV29-1
J gene: TRBJ2-7
CDR3 DNA: TGCAGCGCCATTCGGGGAATGGGCCTATACGAGCAGTACTTC
CDR3 protein: CSAIRGMGLYEQYF

clone size: -
D gene: -
V gene: TRBV5-1
J gene: TRBJ2-2
CDR3 DNA: TGCGCCACATGGGACTTGAACACCGGGGAGCTGTTTTTT
CDR3 protein: CATWDLNTGELFF

clone size: -
D gene: TRBD1
V gene: TRBV7-3
J gene: TRBJ2-2
CDR3 DNA: TGTGCCAGCAGCAGAGGGGGCTCCGGGGAGCTGTTTTTT
CDR3 protein: CASSRGGSGELFF

clone size: -
D gene: TRBD1
V gene: TRBV19
J gene: TRBJ1-1
CDR3 DNA: TGTGCCAGTAGCCAAAACAGGGGCGCAAGGGGCACTGAAGCTTTCTTT
CDR3 protein: CASSQNRGARGTEAFF

clone size: -
D gene: -
V gene: TRBV27
J gene: TRBJ1-1
CDR3 DNA: TGTGCCAGCACCCCGAACAGGTACACTGAAGCTTTCTTT
CDR3 protein: CASTPNRYTEAFF